Below, 20 T cell receptor beta chains from the same sample are listed, as sequenced in a study of cytotoxic CD8 clonotypes in ibrutinib-treated CLL. Measured with immunoSEQ multiplex PCR; TCRdb has only the in-frame clones, and not every one. The table has around 91,000 clones, around 83% seen once; the top ten hold less than 6.5%. Sequences were derived from PBMCs, sampled before ibrutinib treatment. These receptors originate from a human donor with chronic lymphocytic leukemia.

The chain uses TRBV13 and TRBJ2-2; tentative D call: TRBD1 (6 bases). Germline V gene sequence: CDR1 PRHDT, CDR2 FYEKMQ (reference sequence). V was trimmed by 4 bases and J by 7 bases, leaving 16 bases between them. This CDR3 region has 15 residues. The CDR3, as DNA: TGTGCCAGCAGCTCTTACAACAGGGATGTCGGGGAGCTGTTTTTT. Translated, it gives CASSSYNRDVGELFF.

This rearrangement joins TRBV7-9 to TRBJ2-7; D is undetermined. Trimming pared 5 bases from V and 2 bases from J, leaving 10 bases between. The germline CDR1 and CDR2 sequences are SEHNR and FQNEAQ (reference sequence). The CDR3 has 13 amino acids. The CDR3, as DNA: TGTGCCAGCAGCCATACTCTGGCCTACGAGCAGTACTTC. Its translation is CASSHTLAYEQYF.

The chain uses TRBV19 and TRBJ1-1, with D uncertain. Deletions cut 6 bases from V and 2 bases from J, with 16 bases between. Germline assignment: CDR1 LNHDA and CDR2 SQIVND (reference sequence). The CDR3 loop spans 15 amino acids. This CDR3 reads CASSQAGVFNTEAFF. CDR3 coding DNA: TGTGCCAGTAGCCAGGCGGGAGTTTTTAACACTGAAGCTTTCTTT.

The genes are TRBV12-5 and TRBJ2-7; 9 positions agree with TRBD2. In germline, CDR1 is LGHNT, CDR2 FRNRAP. The CDR3 is 16 amino acids. V dropped 3 bases and J dropped 7; count of bases not matched to a gene: 13. Written as DNA, the CDR3 is TGTGCTAGTGGTTTCGGGACGGAAGCGGGAGGTCTAGAGCAGTACTTC. Translating it yields CASGFGTEAGGLEQYF.

This chain uses TRBV10-3 with TRBJ1-2; maybe TRBD1 (6 bases). Germline V lookup: CDR1 ENHRY, CDR2 SYGVKD. The CDR3 covers 14 residues. Trimming cost V 10 bases and J 2 bases, with 17 bases left between them. The CDR3 DNA reads TGTGCCACCCGAGGGGGGTACGAGAACTATGGCTACACCTTC. Translating it yields CATRGGYENYGYTF.

The chain carries TRBV27 and TRBJ2-4, with 9 nucleotides matching TRBD1. CDR3 length: 16 residues. In germline, CDR1 is MNHEY, CDR2 SMNVEV (reference sequence). The J segment lost 1 base and the V segment lost 4 bases, leaving 5 bases of the junction unmatched. The CDR3 sequence: CASSSGTGWAKNIQYF. The CDR3 DNA is TGTGCCAGCAGTTCGGGGACAGGGTGGGCCAAAAACATTCAGTACTTC.

This clone was counted between two and nine times. The CDR3 sequence is CASSVWQGLTDTQYF. Written as DNA, the CDR3 is TGTGCCAGCAGCGTATGGCAGGGCCTGACAGATACGCAGTATTTT. The chain has TRBV9 and TRBJ2-3; tentatively, D is TRBD1 (5 bases). The CDR3 runs to 15 residues. In germline, CDR1 is SGDLS, CDR2 YYNGEE. Trimming removed 1 base from V and 3 bases from J, with 12 bases in between. Full variable domain (missing parts from reference TRBV9 and TRBJ2-3): DSGVTQTPKHLITATGQRVTLRCSPRSGDLSVYWYQQSLDQGLQFLIQYYNGEERAKGNILERFSAQQFPDLHSELNLSSLELGDSALYFCASSVWQGLTDTQYFGPGTRLTVL.

This clone occurred once. CDR3 DNA: TGTGCCAGTAGTATGGGACTAGCGGGAGGTGGAGATACGCAGTATTTT. Amino acids: CASSMGLAGGGDTQYF. The V gene is TRBV19, the J gene TRBJ2-3; 15 bases align to TRBD2. The CDR3 extends over 16 amino acids. Germline CDR1 and CDR2: LNHDA and SQIVND (reference sequence). V shed 3 bases and J 5 bases; nucleotides not matched to a gene: 3.

The genes are TRBV11-3 and TRBJ2-5; TRBD1 or TRBD2 may be the D gene (5 bases each). The V and J ends lost 1 base and 5 bases respectively, with 11 bases between them. Germline CDR1 is SGHNT and CDR2 is YENEEA. CDR3 length: 14 amino acids. The CDR3 coding sequence is TGTGCCAGCAGCTTAGGACGGGGCGGGGAGACCCAGTACTTC. It codes for CASSLGRGGETQYF.

A word on this clone: This may be a read error, as it is one base from a much larger clone. The rearrangement joins TRBV29-1 to TRBJ1-2; the D gene is possibly TRBD1 (5 bases). CDR1 is SQVTM and CDR2 is ANQGSEA in the germline V gene. Trimming pared 7 bases from V and 3 bases from J, leaving 15 bases between. This CDR3 has 13 amino acids. CDR3 coding DNA: TGCAGCGGTGGGGGGAGGGACCACTATGGCTACACCTTC. It yields the protein CSGGGRDHYGYTF.

The rearrangement links TRBV28 to TRBJ2-1; either TRBD1 or TRBD2 may fit D (5 bases each). From germline, CDR1 is MDHEN and CDR2 SYDVKM. V lost 11 bases to trimming and J lost 5 bases, with 13 bases between them. This CDR3 contains 12 residues. In DNA form, the CDR3 reads TGTGCCCATGGGGACCGACACAATGAGCAGTTCTTC. This codes for CAHGDRHNEQFF.

This clone has just one count. V is TRBV28 and J is TRBJ2-4; no definite D call. Trimming shortened V by 4 bases and J by 0 bases, and 16 bases separated the two germline ends. This CDR3 has 17 residues. The germline CDR1 and CDR2 sequences are MDHEN and SYDVKM. The CDR3 here is CASSSSFSELAKNIQYF. CDR3 in DNA: TGTGCCAGCAGTTCCTCCTTCAGCGAACTAGCCAAAAACATTCAGTACTTC.

This clone came up a few times. J is TRBJ2-3 and V is TRBV11-3, with 9 bases identical to TRBD2. This CDR3 comprises 18 residues. Losses at the gene ends were 0 bases for V and 8 bases for J; bases not matched to a gene: 15. Germline V CDR1 and CDR2: SGHNT, YENEEA. CDR3 region: CASSLDRWPSGTSSTQYF. Written as DNA, the CDR3 is TGTGCCAGCAGCTTAGATCGTTGGCCTAGCGGGACATCGAGTACGCAGTATTTT.

This chain connects TRBV6-5 to TRBJ1-1; D call uncertain. V lost 1 base to trimming and J lost 0 bases, with 3 bases between them. CDR1 MNHEY and CDR2 SVGAGI come from the germline V gene. The CDR3 has 13 amino acids. Here the CDR3 DNA reads TGTGCCAGCAGTTACTGGATGAACACTGAAGCTTTCTTT. Translating it yields CASSYWMNTEAFF.

This chain links TRBV10-2 with TRBJ1-3; TRBD1 might be the D (5 bases). CDR1 and CDR2 (germline): WSHSY, SAAADI. The CDR3 has 16 residues. Trimming removed 4 bases at V and 0 bases at J, with 13 bases between. The CDR3 loop is CASSAWDPGSGNTIYF. The CDR3 nucleotides read TGCGCCAGCAGTGCTTGGGACCCAGGCTCTGGAAACACCATATATTTT.

The chain employs TRBV2 and TRBJ2-1; D is ambiguous. CDR3 length equals 12 residues. Trimming shortened V by 3 bases and J by 9 bases, and 9 bases separated the two germline ends. CDR1 is SNHLY, CDR2 FYNNEI, per germline. The CDR3 DNA sequence: TGTGCCAGCAGTGAGTGGCAGTTTGAGCAGTTCTTC. It specifies CASSEWQFEQFF.

The chain's CDR3 is CASSVIPRSTYEQYF. The CDR3 DNA reads as TGTGCCAGCAGCGTTATCCCCAGATCAACCTACGAGCAGTACTTC. The rearrangement joins TRBV7-8 to TRBJ2-7, with D hard to call. This CDR3 has 15 amino acids. Germline lookup yields CDR1 SGHVS and CDR2 FQNEAQ. V lost 5 bases and J 2 bases, leaving 16 bases between the germline ends.

The rearrangement uses TRBV11-2 and TRBJ2-2; D is unresolved. Trimming pared 4 bases from V and 6 bases from J, leaving 15 bases between. The CDR3 sequence is 15 residues long. CDR1 SGHAT and CDR2 FQNNGV come from the germline V gene. The CDR3 sequence is CASSYGLEHSGELFF. The CDR3 DNA is TGTGCCAGCAGCTACGGGCTAGAACATTCCGGGGAGCTGTTTTTT.

The V gene is TRBV6-6, the J gene TRBJ2-3, with D unresolved. Trimming pared 6 bases from V and 4 bases from J, leaving 17 bases between. The CDR3 extends over 15 amino acids. Germline CDR1 is MNHNY and CDR2 is SVGAGI (reference sequence). CDR3 in DNA: TGTGCCAGCAGGACGTATGATAGAAAGCCAGATACGCAGTATTTT. Protein: CASRTYDRKPDTQYF.

The sample holds one count of this clone. The V gene is TRBV7-9, the J gene TRBJ2-3; the D gene could be TRBD1 or TRBD2 (5 bases each). V was pared by 3 bases and J by 0 bases, with 10 bases between. The CDR3 has 15 residues. CDR1 and CDR2 from the germline V gene are SEHNR and FQNEAQ (reference sequence). The CDR3 protein is CASSLGVESTDTQYF. As DNA, the CDR3 is TGTGCCAGCAGCTTGGGGGTAGAGAGCACAGATACGCAGTATTTT.